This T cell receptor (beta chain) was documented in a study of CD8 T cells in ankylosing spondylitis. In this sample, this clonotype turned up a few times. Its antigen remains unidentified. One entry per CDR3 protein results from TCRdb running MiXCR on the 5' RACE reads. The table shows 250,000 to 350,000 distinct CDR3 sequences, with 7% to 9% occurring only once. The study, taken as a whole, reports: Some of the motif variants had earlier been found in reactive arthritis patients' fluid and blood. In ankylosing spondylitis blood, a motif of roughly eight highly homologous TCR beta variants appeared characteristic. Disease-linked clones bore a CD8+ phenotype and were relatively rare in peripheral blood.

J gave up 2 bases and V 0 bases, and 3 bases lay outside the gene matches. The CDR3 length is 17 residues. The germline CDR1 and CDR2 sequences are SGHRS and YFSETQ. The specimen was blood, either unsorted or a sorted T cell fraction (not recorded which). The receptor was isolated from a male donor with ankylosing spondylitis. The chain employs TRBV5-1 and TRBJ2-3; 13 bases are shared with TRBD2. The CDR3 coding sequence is TGCGCCAGCAGCTTGGGACTAGCGGGGGGAAACACAGATACGCAGTATTTT. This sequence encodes CASSLGLAGGNTDTQYF.